Listed here are 21 T cell receptor beta chains from one sample, sequenced in a study of identical twins. TCRdb fed the 5' RACE reads into MiXCR, producing one record per CDR3 protein. There are 600,000 to 800,000 distinct CDR3 sequences in the sample; approximately 21% occur only once, and approximately 4.5% lies in the top ten. Separately, the same data were catalogued under a study of T cells expressing NK-cell markers.

Sequencing was done on a sample of PBMCs. The receptors originated from a woman aged 18-35 years in good health.

In this sample, this clonotype is medium-sized. The genes are TRBV20-1 and TRBJ2-1; no reliable D call. With 0 bases removed from V and 1 base from J, the gap between germline ends came to 7 bases. The CDR3 loop spans 14 amino acids. Germline CDR1 is DFQATT and CDR2 is SNEGSKA (reference sequence). CDR3 protein: CSAREGVSYNEQFF. The DNA of the CDR3 is TGCAGTGCTAGAGAGGGCGTATCCTACAATGAGCAGTTCTTC.

The CDR3 sequence: CSASNLGVGGYTF. The CDR3 DNA sequence: TGCAGTGCTAGTAATCTGGGAGTCGGCGGCTACACCTTC. V gene TRBV20-1 combines with J gene TRBJ1-2; D gene uncertain. This CDR3 is built from 13 residues. Germline CDR1 and CDR2: DFQATT and SNEGSKA (reference sequence). The V end lost 3 bases, the J end lost 8 bases, and 16 bases lay between the germline ends.

The J gene is TRBJ2-5, the V gene TRBV5-4; TRBD1 aligns across 7 bases. The V gene end was trimmed by 0 bases and the J gene end by 6 bases; junction bases not matched to a gene: 8. Per germline, CDR1 SGHNT and CDR2 YYREEE (reference sequence). This CDR3 is built from 15 residues. This chain's CDR3 is CASSLGTGFEKTQYF. CDR3 sequence (DNA): TGTGCCAGCAGCTTGGGGACAGGATTTGAGAAGACCCAGTACTTC.

This clonotype appeared a few times. V usage is TRBV20-1 and J usage is TRBJ1-1; D perhaps matches TRBD1 (5 bases). Germline CDR1 reads DFQATT; CDR2 reads SNEGSKA (reference sequence). V was clipped by 3 bases and J by 6 bases, with 17 bases between them. The CDR3 has 14 residues. CDR3 sequence: CSASALIRGSEAFF. CDR3 DNA sequence: TGCAGTGCTAGTGCCCTTATAAGGGGCTCTGAAGCTTTCTTT.

In its sample, this clonotype was seen a few times. The rearrangement joins TRBV5-4 to TRBJ2-1, with 10 bases fitting TRBD2. The CDR3 totals 15 residues. V trimming: 2 bases; J trimming: 10 bases; junction bases outside the gene matches: 9. In germline, CDR1 is SGHNT, CDR2 YYREEE (reference sequence). Here the CDR3 reads CASSLNSGGPREQFF. The CDR3 coding sequence is TGTGCCAGCAGCTTAAATAGCGGGGGGCCTAGGGAGCAGTTCTTC.

This rearrangement joins TRBV4-1 to TRBJ2-1; 8 bases are a match to TRBD2. Germline V gene data show CDR1 as MGHRA and CDR2 as YSYEKL. V trimming: 0 bases; J trimming: 1 base; junction bases outside the gene matches: 17. CDR3 length: 21 residues. DNA of the CDR3: TGCGCCAGCAGCCAAGATGCACCCTCCCGGAGCGGGAGAAGGTCCTACAATGAGCAGTTCTTC. Its translation: CASSQDAPSRSGRRSYNEQFF.

This clonotype came up many times. The chain joins TRBV5-1 to TRBJ2-1, with 9 bases that match TRBD1. V trimming: 6 bases; J trimming: 7 bases; junction bases outside the gene matches: 5. Germline V CDR1 and CDR2: SGHRS, YFSETQ. The CDR3 is made up of 13 amino acids. The CDR3 loop reads CASNIQGANEQFF. The CDR3 nucleotides read TGCGCCAGCAACATACAGGGGGCGAATGAGCAGTTCTTC. The full variable domain, rest sourced from reference TRBV5-1 and TRBJ2-1, is KAGVTQTPRYLIKTRGQQVTLSCSPISGHRSVSWYQQTPGQGLQFLFEYFSETQRNKGNFPGRFSGRQFSNSRSEMNVSTLELGDSALYLCASNIQGANEQFFGPGTRLTVL.

V gene TRBV12-3 or TRBV12-4 combines with J gene TRBJ2-5, with D possibly matching TRBD2 (5 bases). The CDR3 is 11 amino acids. Trimming removed 6 bases at V and 10 bases at J, with 12 bases between. DNA for the CDR3: TGTGCCAGCAGCCCGGGAATAGGCCAGTACTTC. It translates to CASSPGIGQYF.

The chain employs TRBV3-1 and TRBJ2-5; TRBD2 might be the D (7 bases). The CDR3 loop spans 15 amino acids. CDR1 and CDR2 (germline): LGHDT, YNNKEL (reference sequence). V was shortened by 3 bases and J by 5 bases, with 16 bases between the two germline ends. CDR3 DNA: TGTGCCAGCAGCCAGAACCTACAGGGAGGGGAGACCCAGTACTTC. Translation: CASSQNLQGGETQYF.

The J gene is TRBJ2-3, the V gene TRBV20-1; TRBD2 aligns across 14 bases. This CDR3 has 16 amino acids. Trimming at V came to 6 bases and at J to 4 bases, leaving 9 bases not matched to a gene. Germline V gene sequence: CDR1 DFQATT, CDR2 SNEGSKA (reference sequence). The CDR3 DNA reads as TGCAGTGCGACCCTTCCGGGACTAGCGGGAGCAGATACGCAGTATTTT. Translation gives CSATLPGLAGADTQYF.

This clonotype was counted a few times. The CDR3 loop is CSARVRRGALSTNYGYTF. The CDR3 DNA is TGCAGTGCTAGAGTCAGGAGGGGGGCCCTCAGTACTAACTATGGCTACACCTTC. The chain couples TRBV20-1 to TRBJ1-2, with a possible D match to TRBD1 (6 bases). Germline CDR1 and CDR2: DFQATT and SNEGSKA (reference sequence). The CDR3 consists of 18 residues. V gave up 1 base and J gave up 0 bases, with 21 bases separating them.

On this clonotype itself: A read error may be the cause here, since a much bigger clone is one base away. The V and J genes are TRBV19 and TRBJ2-2, with 8 bases lining up with TRBD1. The germline CDR1 and CDR2 sequences are LNHDA and SQIVND (reference sequence). The CDR3 has 16 residues. V lost 6 bases, J lost 7 bases, and 13 bases stayed unmatched. The CDR3 nucleotides are TGTGCCAGTAGAGTCAGGGGGCGTCTGAGCATCGGGGAGCTGTTTTTT. Protein: CASRVRGRLSIGELFF.

The chain uses TRBV27 and TRBJ2-7; 8 bases are a match to TRBD2. V shed 6 bases, J shed 6 bases, and the junction held 13 bases outside the gene matches. The CDR3 runs to 15 residues. Germline V gene sequence: CDR1 MNHEY, CDR2 SMNVEV (reference sequence). In DNA form, the CDR3 reads TGTGCCAGCAGCCCTGGTGGTAGCGGGGTTAGCGAGCAGTACTTC. Amino acids: CASSPGGSGVSEQYF.

This clonotype was detected a few times. The V call is TRBV12-3 or TRBV12-4, the J call TRBJ1-4, with 10 bases aligning to TRBD1. The CDR3 totals 16 residues. The V gene end was trimmed by 3 bases and the J gene end by 4 bases; junction bases not matched to a gene: 5. In DNA, the CDR3 is TGTGCCAGCAGTTTGGACAGGGGGTCATATAATGAAAAACTGTTTTTT. Protein sequence: CASSLDRGSYNEKLFF.

The V call is TRBV12-3 or TRBV12-4, the J call TRBJ1-2, with D unclear. The ends were cut back, 4 bases at V and 0 bases at J, with 9 bases in the middle. The CDR3 extends over 14 amino acids. CDR3 in DNA: TGTGCCAGCAGTTCAACGTTTGCTAACTATGGCTACACCTTC. Its protein is CASSSTFANYGYTF.

The rearrangement uses TRBV20-1 and TRBJ2-7; D gene uncertain. The length of the CDR3 is 19 residues. V was cut by 3 bases and J by 2 bases, with 29 bases left in between. Germline CDR1 and CDR2: DFQATT and SNEGSKA (reference sequence). DNA for the CDR3: TGCAGTGCTAGGAACCAAAAACCCCACAAACCACAACAAACCTACGAGCAGTACTTC. It yields the protein CSARNQKPHKPQQTYEQYF.

The chain employs TRBV21-1 and TRBJ2-1; the table's D gene call, TRBD2, was not cross checked with the DNA. TRBV21-1 constitutes a pseudogene. The CDR3 is made up of 19 amino acids. DNA of the CDR3: TGTGCCAGCAGTGTGAGTCAGAGGGAGGAGGGGGGTACCTACAATGAGCAGTTCTTC. This encodes CASSVSQREEGGTYNEQFF.

The rearrangement links TRBV12-3 or TRBV12-4 to TRBJ1-2; D ambiguous. The V end lost 6 bases, the J end lost 4 bases, and 18 bases lay between the germline ends. CDR3 size: 15 residues. The CDR3 bases are TGTGCCAGCAGCTTATCGACTTCTGGAATCTATGGCTACACCTTC. Amino acid sequence: CASSLSTSGIYGYTF.

This clonotype was observed a few times. The chain joins TRBV6-2 or TRBV6-3 to TRBJ1-2; no clear D gene. Trimming cost V 2 bases and J 2 bases, with 6 bases left between them. CDR1 MNHEY and CDR2 SVGEGT come from the germline V gene. The CDR3 spans 13 residues. DNA of the CDR3: TGTGCCAGCAGTTACAGGAGCAACTATGGCTACACCTTC. Encoded protein: CASSYRSNYGYTF.

V gene TRBV20-1 combines with J gene TRBJ1-2, with TRBD1 matching 7 bases. This CDR3 is 12 amino acids long. In germline, CDR1 is DFQATT, CDR2 SNEGSKA (reference sequence). V lost 4 bases, J lost 3 bases, and 2 bases stayed unmatched. CDR3 in DNA: TGCAGTGCTACTGACAGGGACTATGGCTACACCTTC. Its protein product is CSATDRDYGYTF.

The J gene is TRBJ1-2, the V gene TRBV20-1; D is unclear. Trimming took 3 bases from V and 8 from J, leaving 13 bases between them. Germline V CDR1 and CDR2: DFQATT, SNEGSKA (reference sequence). The CDR3 runs to 12 residues. The CDR3 loop is CSARSAGSGYTF. In nucleotides, the CDR3 is TGCAGTGCTAGGTCGGCGGGATCGGGCTACACCTTC.